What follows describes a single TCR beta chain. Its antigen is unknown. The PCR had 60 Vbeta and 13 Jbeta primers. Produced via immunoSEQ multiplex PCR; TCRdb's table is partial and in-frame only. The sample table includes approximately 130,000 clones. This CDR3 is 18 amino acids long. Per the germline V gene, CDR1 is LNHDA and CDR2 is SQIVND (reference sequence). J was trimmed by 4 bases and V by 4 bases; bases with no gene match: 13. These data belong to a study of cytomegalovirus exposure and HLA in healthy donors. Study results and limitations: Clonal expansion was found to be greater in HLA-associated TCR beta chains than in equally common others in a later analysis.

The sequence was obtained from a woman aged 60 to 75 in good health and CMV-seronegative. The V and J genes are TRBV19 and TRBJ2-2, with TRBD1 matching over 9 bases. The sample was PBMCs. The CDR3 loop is CASSTNRGLSGGTGELFF. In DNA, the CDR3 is TGTGCCAGTAGTACGAACAGGGGGCTATCTGGTGGCACCGGGGAGCTGTTTTTT.